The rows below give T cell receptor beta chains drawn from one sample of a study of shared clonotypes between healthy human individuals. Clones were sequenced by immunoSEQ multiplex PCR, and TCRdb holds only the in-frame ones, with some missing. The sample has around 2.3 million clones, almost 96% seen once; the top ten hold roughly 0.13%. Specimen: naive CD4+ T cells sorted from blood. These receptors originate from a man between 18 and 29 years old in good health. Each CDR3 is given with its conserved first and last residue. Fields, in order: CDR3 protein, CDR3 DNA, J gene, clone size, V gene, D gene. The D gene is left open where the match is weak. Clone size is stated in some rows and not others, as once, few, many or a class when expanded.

CDR3: CASSPQGGRPLHF
DNA: TGTGCCAGCTCCCCACAGGGGGGGAGACCCCTCCACTTT
J: TRBJ1-6
size: NA
V: TRBV18
D: TRBD1

CDR3: CATSAYNSPLHF
DNA: TGTGCCACCAGCGCCTATAATTCACCCCTCCACTTT
J: TRBJ1-6
size: few
V: TRBV10-3
D: NA

CDR3: CASSLGQGAGGYTF
DNA: TGTGCCAGCAGCTTGGGACAGGGGGCAGGCGGCTACACCTTC
J: TRBJ1-2
size: NA
V: TRBV7-2
D: TRBD1

CDR3: CASSGGARDTGELFF
DNA: TGCGCCAGCAGTGGTGGAGCTAGGGACACCGGGGAGCTGTTTTTT
J: TRBJ2-2
size: NA
V: TRBV10-1
D: NA

CDR3: CASSFQTVLATNEKLFF
DNA: TGTGCCAGCAGCTTCCAGACAGTACTTGCAACTAATGAAAAACTGTTTTTT
J: TRBJ1-4
size: once
V: TRBV7-8
D: NA

CDR3: CASSNQLHRVSNQPQHF
DNA: TGTGCCAGCAGCAACCAATTACACAGGGTGAGCAATCAGCCCCAGCATTTT
J: TRBJ1-5
size: NA
V: TRBV21-1
D: NA

CDR3: CASSLSGRADEQFF
DNA: TGTGCCAGCAGTTTAAGCGGGAGGGCCGATGAGCAGTTCTTC
J: TRBJ2-1
size: NA
V: TRBV27
D: TRBD2

CDR3: CASSRRQAGDTQYF
DNA: TGTGCCAGCAGTCGTCGACAGGCGGGGGATACGCAGTATTTT
J: TRBJ2-3
size: NA
V: TRBV6-5
D: NA

CDR3: CASSLLAESSGANVLTF
DNA: TGTGCCAGCAGCTTGTTGGCCGAAAGCTCTGGGGCCAACGTCCTGACTTTC
J: TRBJ2-6
size: NA
V: TRBV5-6
D: NA

CDR3: CAWRTGLTGELFF
DNA: TGTGCCTGGAGGACAGGGCTCACCGGGGAGCTGTTTTTT
J: TRBJ2-2
size: once
V: TRBV30
D: TRBD1

CDR3: CASSVVAGGYEQYF
DNA: TGTGCCAGCAGCGTTGTAGCGGGAGGATACGAGCAGTACTTC
J: TRBJ2-7
size: NA
V: TRBV9
D: TRBD2

CDR3: CASKMDSRTPNSPLHF
DNA: TGTGCCAGCAAAATGGACAGTCGCACACCCAATTCACCCCTCCACTTT
J: TRBJ1-6
size: NA
V: TRBV5-4
D: NA

CDR3: CASSPREGSLGPQHF
DNA: TGTGCCAGCAGCCCTCGGGAGGGGTCGTTGGGGCCCCAGCATTTT
J: TRBJ1-5
size: NA
V: TRBV11-2
D: NA